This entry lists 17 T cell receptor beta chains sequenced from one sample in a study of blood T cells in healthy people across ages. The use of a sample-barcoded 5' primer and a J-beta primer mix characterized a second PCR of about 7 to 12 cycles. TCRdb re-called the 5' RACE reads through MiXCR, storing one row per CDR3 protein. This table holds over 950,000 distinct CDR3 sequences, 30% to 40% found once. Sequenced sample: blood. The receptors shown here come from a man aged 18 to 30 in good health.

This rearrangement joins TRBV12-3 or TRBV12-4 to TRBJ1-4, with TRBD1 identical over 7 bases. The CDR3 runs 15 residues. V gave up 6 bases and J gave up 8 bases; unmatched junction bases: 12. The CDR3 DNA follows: TGTGCCAGCAGCCACCAAGGGGGCGTTCAGGAAAAACTGTTTTTT. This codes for CASSHQGGVQEKLFF.

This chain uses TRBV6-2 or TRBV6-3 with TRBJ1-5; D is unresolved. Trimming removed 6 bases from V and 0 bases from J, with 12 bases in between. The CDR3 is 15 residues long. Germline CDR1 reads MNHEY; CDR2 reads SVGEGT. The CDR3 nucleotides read TGTGCCAGCAGCAATCCAGGTTATAGCAATCAGCCCCAGCATTTT. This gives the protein CASSNPGYSNQPQHF.

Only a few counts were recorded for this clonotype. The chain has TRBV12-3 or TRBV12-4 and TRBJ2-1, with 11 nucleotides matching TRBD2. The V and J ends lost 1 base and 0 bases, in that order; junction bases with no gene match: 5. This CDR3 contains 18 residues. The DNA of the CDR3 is TGTGCCAGCAGTTTAGGACTAGCGGGGCGTCTCTCCTACAATGAGCAGTTCTTC. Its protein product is CASSLGLAGRLSYNEQFF.

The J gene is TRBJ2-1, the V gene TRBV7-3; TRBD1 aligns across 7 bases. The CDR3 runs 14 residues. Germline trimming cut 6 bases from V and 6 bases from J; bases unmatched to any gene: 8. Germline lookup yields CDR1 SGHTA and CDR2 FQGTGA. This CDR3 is CASRQGFTVNEQFF. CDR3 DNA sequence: TGTGCCAGCAGACAGGGGTTTACTGTCAATGAGCAGTTCTTC.

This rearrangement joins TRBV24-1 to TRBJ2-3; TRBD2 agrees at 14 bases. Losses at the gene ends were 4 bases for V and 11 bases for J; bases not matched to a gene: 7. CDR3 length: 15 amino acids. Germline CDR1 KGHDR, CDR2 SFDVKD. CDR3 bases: TGTGCCACCAGTGACCTGACTAGCGGGGGGGCGGGGCAGTATTTT. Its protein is CATSDLTSGGAGQYF.

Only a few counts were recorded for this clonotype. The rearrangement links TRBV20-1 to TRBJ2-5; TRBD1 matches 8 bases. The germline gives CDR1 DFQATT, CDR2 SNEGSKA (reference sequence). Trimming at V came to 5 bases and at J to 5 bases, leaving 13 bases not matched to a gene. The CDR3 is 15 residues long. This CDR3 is CSAEDTDRGLETQYF. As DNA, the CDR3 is TGCAGTGCTGAAGATACAGACAGGGGTTTGGAGACCCAGTACTTC.

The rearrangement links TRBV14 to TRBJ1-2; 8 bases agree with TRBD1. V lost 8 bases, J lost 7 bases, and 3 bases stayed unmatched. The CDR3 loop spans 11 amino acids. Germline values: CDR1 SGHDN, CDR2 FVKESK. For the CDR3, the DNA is TGTGCCAGCGGACAGGGTCGTGGCTACACCTTC. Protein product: CASGQGRGYTF.

For the CDR3, the DNA is TGTGCCAGCAGTTACTCGACCAGCGGCTATGGCTACACCTTC. Translation: CASSYSTSGYGYTF. The chain couples TRBV6-5 to TRBJ1-2; D is ambiguous. This CDR3 is built from 14 residues. CDR1 MNHEY and CDR2 SVGAGI come from the germline V gene. Deletions cut 0 bases from V and 4 bases from J, with 9 bases between.

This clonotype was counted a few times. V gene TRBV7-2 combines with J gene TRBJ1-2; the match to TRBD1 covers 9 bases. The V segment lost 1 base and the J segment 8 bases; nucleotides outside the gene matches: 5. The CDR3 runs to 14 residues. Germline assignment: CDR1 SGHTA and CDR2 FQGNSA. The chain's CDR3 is CASSLDGTGSGYTF. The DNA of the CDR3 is TGTGCCAGCAGCTTAGACGGGACAGGGAGCGGCTACACCTTC.

The CDR3 nucleotides are TGTGCCAGCAGCCCCCCTTGGCGGGAAGCTGAAGCTTTCTTT. As protein: CASSPPWREAEAFF. The V gene is TRBV27, the J gene TRBJ1-1; D is uncertain. Germline CDR1 is MNHEY and CDR2 is SMNVEV (reference sequence). This CDR3 contains 14 residues. V was clipped by 6 bases and J by 6 bases, with 17 bases between them.

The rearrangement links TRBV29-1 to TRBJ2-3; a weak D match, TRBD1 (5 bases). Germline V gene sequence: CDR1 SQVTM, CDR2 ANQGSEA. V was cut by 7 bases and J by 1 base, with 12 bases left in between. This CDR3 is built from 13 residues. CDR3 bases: TGCAGCGCGGACACGCAGGGCACAGATACGCAGTATTTT. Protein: CSADTQGTDTQYF.

CDR3 residues: CASSLGQGAILNTEAFF. CDR3 in DNA: TGTGCCAGCAGTTTGGGACAGGGGGCAATTTTGAACACTGAAGCTTTCTTT. The gene calls are TRBV12-3 or TRBV12-4 and TRBJ1-1; TRBD1 agrees at 12 bases. The CDR3 covers 17 residues. J gave up 0 bases and V 3 bases, and 5 bases lay outside the gene matches.

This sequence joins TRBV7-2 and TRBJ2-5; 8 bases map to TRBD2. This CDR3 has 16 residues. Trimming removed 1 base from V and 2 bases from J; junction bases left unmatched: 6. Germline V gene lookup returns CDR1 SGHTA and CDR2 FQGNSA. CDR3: CASSLVSRGGQETQYF. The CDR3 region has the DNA TGTGCCAGCAGCTTAGTATCCCGGGGGGGGCAAGAGACCCAGTACTTC. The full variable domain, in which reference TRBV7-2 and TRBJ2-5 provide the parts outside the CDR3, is GAGVSQSPSNKVTEKGKDVELRCDPISGHTALYWYRQSLGQGLEFLIYFQGNSAPDKSGLPSDRFSAERTGGSVSTLTIQRTQQEDSAVYLCASSLVSRGGQETQYFGPGTRLLVL.

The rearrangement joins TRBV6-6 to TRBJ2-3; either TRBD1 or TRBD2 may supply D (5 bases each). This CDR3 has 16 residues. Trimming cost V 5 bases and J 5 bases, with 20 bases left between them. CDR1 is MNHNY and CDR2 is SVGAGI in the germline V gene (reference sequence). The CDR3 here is CASSPSLGVVRDTQYF. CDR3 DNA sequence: TGTGCCAGCAGTCCCTCCTTGGGGGTGGTTCGAGATACGCAGTATTTT.

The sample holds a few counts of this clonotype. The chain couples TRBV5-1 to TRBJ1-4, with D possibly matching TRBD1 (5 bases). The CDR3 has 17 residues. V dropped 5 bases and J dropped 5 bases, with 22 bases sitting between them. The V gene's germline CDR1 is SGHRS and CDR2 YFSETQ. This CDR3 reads CASSPTGTPVPNEKLFF. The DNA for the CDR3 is TGCGCCAGCAGTCCTACCGGGACCCCCGTTCCGAATGAAAAACTGTTTTTT.

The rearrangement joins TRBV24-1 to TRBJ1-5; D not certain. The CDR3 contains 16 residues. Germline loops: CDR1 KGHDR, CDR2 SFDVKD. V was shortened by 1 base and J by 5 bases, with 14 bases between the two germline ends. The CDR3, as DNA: TGTGCCACCAGTGATTTCGTGTCGGCAGGTCATCAGCCCCAGCATTTT. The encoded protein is CATSDFVSAGHQPQHF.

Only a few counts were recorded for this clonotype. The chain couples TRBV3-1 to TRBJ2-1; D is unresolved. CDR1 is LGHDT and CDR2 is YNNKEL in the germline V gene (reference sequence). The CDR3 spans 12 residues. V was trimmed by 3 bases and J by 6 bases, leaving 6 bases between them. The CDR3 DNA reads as TGTGCCAGCAGCCAGTCAGGCAATGAGCAGTTCTTC. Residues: CASSQSGNEQFF.